This T cell receptor (beta chain) was identified during a study of tumor and adjacent non-tumor tissue in lung cancer. Study-level information: The patients, around 11 men and four to six women, were about 31 to 76 with stage I to III disease. Each sample yielded 4 million to 5 million productive TCRbeta reads on average. Study-level points and caveats: In normal lung, the top 100 clones were significantly more dominant than in tumor. Significantly higher TCR diversity was found in tumor than normal lung.

TCRbeta libraries were built with three rounds of nested PCR, modified from ARM-PCR. TCRdb used MiXCR to reprocess the multiplex PCR reads, holding one entry per CDR3 protein. The sample yields over 100,000 distinct CDR3 sequences, about 64% seen once. About this clonotype: Antigen specificity is unknown. In this CDR3 the conserved last residue, phenylalanine or tryptophan, is missing, so a read error is likely.

Germline V lookup: CDR1 SQVTM, CDR2 ANQGSEA. V shed 1 base and J shed 8 bases, with 12 bases lying between them. CDR3 size: 13 residues. No cell sorting was done before RNA was extracted from the tissue. The normal lung tissue was taken more than 3 cm from the tumor edge. This TCR came from a man aged 60 to 69 with non-small cell lung cancer. The chain combines TRBV29-1 with TRBJ2-1, with unresolved D. The sequenced sample consisted of distant non-tumor lung tissue. CDR3: CSVEAFESHEQFL. The CDR3, as DNA: TGCAGCGTTGAAGCCTTCGAGTCCCATGAGCAGTTCCTC.